Below, 10 T cell receptor beta chains from the same sample are listed, as sequenced in a study of blood T cell repertoires in COVID-19. The protocol was immunoSEQ multiplex PCR, while the TCRdb copy is restricted to in-frame clones and leaves out a portion. The sample shows fewer than 200,000 clones, 88% of them seen only once. Sample: PBMCs or T cells enriched from blood (not recorded which). These TCRs come from a young woman who had recovered from COVID-19.

This clone was counted at least ten times. This chain connects TRBV11-3 to TRBJ2-1; 12 positions match TRBD2. The CDR3 length is 15 residues. Germline trimming cut 6 bases from V and 8 bases from J; bases unmatched to any gene: 8. From germline, CDR1 is SGHNT and CDR2 YENEEA. Here the CDR3 DNA reads TGTGCCAGCAGTCATCTAGCGGGAGGGTTCGATGAGCAGTTCTTC. It yields the protein CASSHLAGGFDEQFF.

The rearrangement joins TRBV28 to TRBJ1-2; D is unclear. The V gene's germline CDR1 is MDHEN and CDR2 SYDVKM. Trimming shortened V by 4 bases and J by 2 bases, and 14 bases separated the two germline ends. CDR3 length: 15 amino acids. The CDR3 DNA follows: TGTGCCAGCAGTTCGACAATGGGTGGCAACTATGGCTACACCTTC. Translated: CASSSTMGGNYGYTF.

The rearrangement joins TRBV27 to TRBJ1-1; D is perhaps TRBD1 (6 bases). Germline loops: CDR1 MNHEY, CDR2 SMNVEV (reference sequence). With 1 base removed from V and 4 bases from J, the gap between germline ends came to 13 bases. The CDR3 runs 15 residues. CDR3: CASSLWGGRSTEAFF. DNA for the CDR3: TGTGCCAGCAGTTTATGGGGGGGCAGAAGCACTGAAGCTTTCTTT.

The CDR3 loop reads CASSLFPRGTDTQYF. CDR3 coding DNA: TGTGCCAGCAGTTTATTCCCTAGGGGAACAGATACGCAGTATTTT. The chain uses TRBV28 and TRBJ2-3; D is possibly TRBD1 (5 bases). The CDR3 contains 15 residues. The germline V and J ends were trimmed by 1 base and 3 bases, with 11 bases remaining between them. Germline lookup yields CDR1 MDHEN and CDR2 SYDVKM.

The rearrangement joins TRBV6-1 to TRBJ2-5, with 8 positions matching TRBD2. In germline, CDR1 is MNHNS, CDR2 SASEGT. This CDR3 contains 14 residues. Trimming cost V 3 bases and J 5 bases; bases outside gene matches: 5. In DNA form, the CDR3 reads TGTGCCAGCAGTGATGCGGGGGGTTGGGAGACCCAGTACTTC. It codes for CASSDAGGWETQYF.

The DNA for the CDR3 is TGTGCCAGCAGTTTATCGAGGGACAGGGGTTCGGAACTGTTTTTT. This codes for CASSLSRDRGSELFF. V and J are TRBV27 and TRBJ1-4, with 10 bases identical to TRBD1. The junction had 7 bases not matched to a gene; V was cut back by 0 bases and J by 12 bases. The germline gives CDR1 MNHEY, CDR2 SMNVEV (reference sequence). The CDR3 is 15 amino acids.

The chain is built from TRBV19 and TRBJ2-1; D might be TRBD1 (5 bases). CDR3 length: 12 amino acids. CDR1 is LNHDA and CDR2 is SQIVND in the germline V gene (reference sequence). With 6 bases removed from V and 7 bases from J, the gap between germline ends came to 10 bases. CDR3 protein: CASRGPGNEQFF. The CDR3 DNA reads TGTGCCAGTAGGGGGCCGGGTAATGAGCAGTTCTTC.

This rearrangement joins TRBV29-1 to TRBJ1-1, with 7 positions matching TRBD1. CDR3 length: 14 residues. V lost 6 bases to trimming and J lost 4 bases; unmatched junction nucleotides: 11. CDR1 and CDR2 (germline): SQVTM, ANQGSEA. The chain's CDR3 is CSVTLTGAGTEAFF. The CDR3, as DNA: TGCAGCGTGACATTAACAGGGGCGGGCACTGAAGCTTTCTTT.

The chain employs TRBV2 and TRBJ2-2; 11 bases are a match to TRBD1. CDR3 length: 20 amino acids. Germline trimming cut 3 bases from V and 1 base from J; bases unmatched to any gene: 13. Germline assignment: CDR1 SNHLY and CDR2 FYNNEI. The CDR3: CASSDVRGQGVGQNTGELFF. CDR3 in DNA: TGTGCCAGCAGTGATGTTCGGGGACAGGGGGTTGGGCAGAACACCGGGGAGCTGTTTTTT.

The V gene is TRBV2, the J gene TRBJ2-7, with 10 bases fitting TRBD2. The CDR3 runs 16 residues. Trimming cost V 5 bases and J 3 bases; bases outside gene matches: 10. Germline V gene sequence: CDR1 SNHLY, CDR2 FYNNEI. Written as DNA, the CDR3 is TGTGCCAGCAGTCGACCGGCCGGGACTAGCGTCTACGAGCAGTACTTC. Protein product: CASSRPAGTSVYEQYF.